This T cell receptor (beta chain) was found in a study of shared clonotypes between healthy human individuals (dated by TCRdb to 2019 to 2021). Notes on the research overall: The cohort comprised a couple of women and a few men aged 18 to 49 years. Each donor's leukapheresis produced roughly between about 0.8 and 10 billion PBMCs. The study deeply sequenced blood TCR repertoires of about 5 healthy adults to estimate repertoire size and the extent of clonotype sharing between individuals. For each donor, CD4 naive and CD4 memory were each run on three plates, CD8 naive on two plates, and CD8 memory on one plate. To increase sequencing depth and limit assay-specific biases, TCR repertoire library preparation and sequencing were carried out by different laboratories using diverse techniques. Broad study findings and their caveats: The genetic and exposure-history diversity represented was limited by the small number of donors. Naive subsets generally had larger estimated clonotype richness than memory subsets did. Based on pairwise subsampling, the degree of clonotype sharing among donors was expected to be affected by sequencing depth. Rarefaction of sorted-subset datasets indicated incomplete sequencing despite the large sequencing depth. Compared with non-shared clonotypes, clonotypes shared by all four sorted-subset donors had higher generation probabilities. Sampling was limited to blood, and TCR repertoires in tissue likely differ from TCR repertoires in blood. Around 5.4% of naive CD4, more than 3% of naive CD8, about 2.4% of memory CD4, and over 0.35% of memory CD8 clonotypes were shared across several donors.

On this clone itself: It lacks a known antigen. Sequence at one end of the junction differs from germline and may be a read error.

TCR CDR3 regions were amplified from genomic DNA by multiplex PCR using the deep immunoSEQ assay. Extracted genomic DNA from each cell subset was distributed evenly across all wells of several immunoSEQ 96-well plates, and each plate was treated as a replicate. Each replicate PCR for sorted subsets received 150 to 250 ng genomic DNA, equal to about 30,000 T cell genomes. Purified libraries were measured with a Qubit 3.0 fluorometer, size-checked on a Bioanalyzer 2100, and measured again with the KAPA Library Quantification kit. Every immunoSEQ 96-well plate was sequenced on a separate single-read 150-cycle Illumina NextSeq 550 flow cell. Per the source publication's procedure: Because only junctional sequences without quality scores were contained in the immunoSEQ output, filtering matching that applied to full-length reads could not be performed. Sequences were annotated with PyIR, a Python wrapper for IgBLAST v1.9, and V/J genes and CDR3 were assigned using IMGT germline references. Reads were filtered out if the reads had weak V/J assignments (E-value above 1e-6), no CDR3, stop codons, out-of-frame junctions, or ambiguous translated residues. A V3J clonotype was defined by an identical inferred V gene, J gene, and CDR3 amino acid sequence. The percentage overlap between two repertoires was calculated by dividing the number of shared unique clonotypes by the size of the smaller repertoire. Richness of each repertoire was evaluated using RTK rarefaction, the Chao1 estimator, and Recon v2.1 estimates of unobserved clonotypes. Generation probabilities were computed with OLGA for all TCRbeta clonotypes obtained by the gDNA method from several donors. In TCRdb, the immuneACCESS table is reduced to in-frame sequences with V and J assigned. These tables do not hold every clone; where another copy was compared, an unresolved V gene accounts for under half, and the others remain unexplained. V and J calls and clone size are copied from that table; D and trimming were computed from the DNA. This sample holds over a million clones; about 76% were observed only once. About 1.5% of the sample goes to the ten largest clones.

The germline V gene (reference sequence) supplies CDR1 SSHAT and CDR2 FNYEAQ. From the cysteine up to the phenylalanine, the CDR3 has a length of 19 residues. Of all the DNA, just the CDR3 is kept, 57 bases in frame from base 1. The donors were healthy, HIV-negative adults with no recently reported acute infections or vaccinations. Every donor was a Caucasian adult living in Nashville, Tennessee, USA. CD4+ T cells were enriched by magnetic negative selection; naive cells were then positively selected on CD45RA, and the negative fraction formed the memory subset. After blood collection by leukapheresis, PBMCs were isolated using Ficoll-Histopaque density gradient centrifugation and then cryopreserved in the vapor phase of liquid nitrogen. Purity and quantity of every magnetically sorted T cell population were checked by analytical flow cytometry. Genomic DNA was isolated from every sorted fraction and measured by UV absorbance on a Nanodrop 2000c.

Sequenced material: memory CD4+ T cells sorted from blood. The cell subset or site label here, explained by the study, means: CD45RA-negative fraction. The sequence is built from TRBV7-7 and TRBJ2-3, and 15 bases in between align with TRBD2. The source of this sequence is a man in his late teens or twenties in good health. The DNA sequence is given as TGTGCTAGCAGACCAGGACTAGCGGGAGGGAAGGGAGGCACAGATACGCAGTATTTT. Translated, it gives CASRPGLAGGKGGTDTQYF.